This T cell receptor (beta chain) is drawn from a study of graft-versus-host responses after intestinal transplantation. Produced via immunoSEQ multiplex PCR; TCRdb's table is partial and in-frame only. The table records tens of thousands of clones, 85% to 95% of them present only once. Remarks on this clone: The antigen is not known. One end of the junction does not line up with germline, which may come from a read error.

Germline V gives CDR1 SGHTA, CDR2 FQGNSA. CDR3 size: 13 residues. The clonotype originates from a human donor who was the organ donor for an intestinal transplant. The J gene is TRBJ1-1, the V gene TRBV7-2; tentative D call: TRBD1 (6 bases). The source material was unstimulated CD4+ T cells sorted from spleen or lymph node cells, sampled before transplant. The CDR3 reads CASSLQGNAEAFF. CDR3 sequence (DNA): TGTGCCAGCAGCTTACAGGGGAACGCTGAAGCTTTCTTT.